These T cell receptor beta chains were read from a single sample in a study of CD8+ T cells in alopecia areata. Only in-frame clones appear in the TCRdb table, and some are missing; sequencing was by immunoSEQ multiplex PCR. The table has around 200,000 clones, about 60% seen once. The material sequenced was CD4+ T cells sorted from blood, taken at week 4, from a patient treated with tofacitinib. These receptors were obtained from a human donor with alopecia areata. Both conserved end residues are part of each CDR3. A D gene is named only where the DNA matches it firmly. Not every row has a clone size; where given, it reads once, few, many or a size class.

j_call: TRBJ1-1; clone_size: NA; cdr3_length: 12; v_call: TRBV30; d_call: TRBD1; cdr3_aa: CAGKTGGPEAFF; cdr3_nt: TGTGCCGGTAAAACAGGGGGGCCTGAAGCTTTCTTT
j_call: TRBJ1-2; clone_size: NA; cdr3_length: 14; v_call: TRBV6-5; d_call: NA; cdr3_aa: CASSSRNEGYGYTF; cdr3_nt: TGTGCCAGCAGTTCCAGAAACGAGGGCTATGGCTACACCTTC
j_call: TRBJ1-1; clone_size: NA; cdr3_length: 14; v_call: TRBV6-5; d_call: NA; cdr3_aa: CASSYSPGAAEAFF; cdr3_nt: TGTGCCAGCAGTTACTCCCCCGGGGCCGCTGAAGCTTTCTTT
j_call: TRBJ2-7; clone_size: few; cdr3_length: 13; v_call: TRBV29-1; d_call: NA; cdr3_aa: CSVGGMGSYEQYF; cdr3_nt: TGCAGCGTTGGAGGGATGGGGTCCTACGAGCAGTACTTC
j_call: TRBJ2-3; clone_size: NA; cdr3_length: 17; v_call: TRBV14; d_call: TRBD2; cdr3_aa: CASSQESSGRALDTQYF; cdr3_nt: TGTGCCAGCAGCCAAGAGTCTAGCGGGAGGGCCCTAGATACGCAGTATTTT
j_call: TRBJ2-2; clone_size: NA; cdr3_length: 15; v_call: TRBV29-1; d_call: TRBD2; cdr3_aa: CSVEGLATDTGELFF; cdr3_nt: TGCAGCGTTGAGGGACTAGCGACCGACACCGGGGAGCTGTTTTTT
j_call: TRBJ2-2; clone_size: NA; cdr3_length: 18; v_call: TRBV27; d_call: TRBD2; cdr3_aa: CASSVRASGNTNTGELFF; cdr3_nt: TGTGCCAGCTCAGTACGGGCTAGCGGGAATACTAACACCGGGGAGCTGTTTTTT
j_call: TRBJ1-2; clone_size: once; cdr3_length: 15; v_call: TRBV15; d_call: TRBD1; cdr3_aa: CATSRSPTGTYGYTF; cdr3_nt: TGTGCCACCAGCAGATCCCCGACAGGGACCTATGGCTACACCTTC
j_call: TRBJ1-1; clone_size: NA; cdr3_length: 14; v_call: TRBV15; d_call: NA; cdr3_aa: CATSKRGLNTEAFF; cdr3_nt: TGTGCCACCAGCAAACGGGGCCTGAACACTGAAGCTTTCTTT
j_call: TRBJ1-5; clone_size: NA; cdr3_length: 15; v_call: TRBV4-1; d_call: NA; cdr3_aa: CASSQDGGGHQPQHF; cdr3_nt: TGCGCCAGCAGCCAAGATGGAGGAGGGCATCAGCCCCAGCATTTT
j_call: TRBJ2-1; clone_size: NA; cdr3_length: 16; v_call: TRBV5-1; d_call: NA; cdr3_aa: CASSSGLQGIYNEQFF; cdr3_nt: TGCGCCAGCAGCTCGGGACTACAGGGTATATACAATGAGCAGTTCTTC
j_call: TRBJ1-5; clone_size: NA; cdr3_length: 15; v_call: TRBV2; d_call: NA; cdr3_aa: CASRRRSGSNQPQHF; cdr3_nt: TGTGCCAGCCGCCGGAGGTCAGGTAGCAATCAGCCCCAGCATTTT
j_call: TRBJ1-2; clone_size: NA; cdr3_length: 14; v_call: TRBV7-2; d_call: TRBD1; cdr3_aa: CASSLGGTGKGYTF; cdr3_nt: TGTGCCAGCAGCTTAGGCGGGACAGGGAAGGGCTACACCTTC
j_call: TRBJ2-5; clone_size: NA; cdr3_length: 16; v_call: TRBV4-1; d_call: TRBD2; cdr3_aa: CASSQVGTSGQETQYF; cdr3_nt: TGCGCCAGCAGCCAAGTAGGGACTAGCGGCCAAGAGACCCAGTACTTC
j_call: TRBJ2-7; clone_size: NA; cdr3_length: 15; v_call: TRBV29-1; d_call: TRBD2; cdr3_aa: CSVAKTSGSPYEQYF; cdr3_nt: TGCAGCGTTGCAAAGACTAGCGGGAGTCCCTACGAGCAGTACTTC
j_call: TRBJ1-5; clone_size: NA; cdr3_length: 13; v_call: TRBV9; d_call: NA; cdr3_aa: CASSVEGEQPQHF; cdr3_nt: TGTGCCAGCAGCGTAGAAGGGGAACAGCCCCAGCATTTT
j_call: TRBJ1-1; clone_size: few; cdr3_length: 15; v_call: TRBV11-2; d_call: NA; cdr3_aa: CASSLVRGGNTEAFF; cdr3_nt: TGTGCCAGCAGCTTAGTTCGGGGCGGGAACACTGAAGCTTTCTTT
j_call: TRBJ1-1; clone_size: once; cdr3_length: 13; v_call: TRBV27; d_call: NA; cdr3_aa: CASSFEGYTEAFF; cdr3_nt: TGTGCCAGCAGTTTCGAGGGGTACACTGAAGCTTTCTTT
j_call: TRBJ2-3; clone_size: few; cdr3_length: 17; v_call: TRBV4-1; d_call: NA; cdr3_aa: CASSQDRTGTLPDTQYF; cdr3_nt: TGCGCCAGCAGCCAAGACCGGACGGGGACTTTACCAGATACGCAGTATTTT
j_call: TRBJ2-5; clone_size: NA; cdr3_length: 13; v_call: TRBV27; d_call: NA; cdr3_aa: CASNCRGRETQYF; cdr3_nt: TGTGCCAGCAATTGCCGGGGGCGTGAGACCCAGTACTTC
j_call: TRBJ1-1; clone_size: NA; cdr3_length: 13; v_call: TRBV29-1; d_call: NA; cdr3_aa: CSVEQKPGTEAFF; cdr3_nt: TGCAGCGTTGAGCAGAAGCCAGGCACTGAAGCTTTCTTT
j_call: TRBJ2-6; clone_size: NA; cdr3_length: 15; v_call: TRBV29-1; d_call: NA; cdr3_aa: CSVGQGLSGANVLTF; cdr3_nt: TGCAGCGTTGGGCAGGGGCTCTCTGGGGCCAACGTCCTGACTTTC
j_call: TRBJ2-7; clone_size: NA; cdr3_length: 14; v_call: TRBV7-2; d_call: NA; cdr3_aa: CASSYNLGPYEQYF; cdr3_nt: TGTGCCAGCAGTTATAATCTTGGACCCTACGAGCAGTACTTC
j_call: TRBJ2-3; clone_size: NA; cdr3_length: 15; v_call: TRBV6-6; d_call: NA; cdr3_aa: CASSRRPDLADTQYF; cdr3_nt: TGTGCCAGCAGTCGACGACCGGATCTCGCAGATACGCAGTATTTT
j_call: TRBJ2-2; clone_size: NA; cdr3_length: 16; v_call: TRBV9; d_call: NA; cdr3_aa: CASSGRPGAGTGELFF; cdr3_nt: TGTGCCAGCAGCGGTAGGCCGGGGGCAGGCACCGGGGAGCTGTTTTTT
j_call: TRBJ2-7; clone_size: NA; cdr3_length: 14; v_call: TRBV5-1; d_call: NA; cdr3_aa: CASSSNSGTYEQYF; cdr3_nt: TGCGCCAGCAGCTCGAATAGCGGCACCTACGAGCAGTACTTC
j_call: TRBJ2-5; clone_size: few; cdr3_length: 12; v_call: TRBV7-2; d_call: NA; cdr3_aa: CASSPPIETQYF; cdr3_nt: TGTGCCAGCAGTCCTCCGATCGAGACCCAGTACTTC
j_call: TRBJ1-4; clone_size: NA; cdr3_length: 15; v_call: TRBV29-1; d_call: TRBD1; cdr3_aa: CSVAGHRGRNEKLFF; cdr3_nt: TGCAGCGTTGCGGGTCACAGGGGGCGGAATGAAAAACTGTTTTTT
j_call: TRBJ1-2; clone_size: once; cdr3_length: 14; v_call: TRBV6-5; d_call: NA; cdr3_aa: CASRELTGGYGYTF; cdr3_nt: TGTGCCAGCAGAGAGTTGACAGGCGGGTATGGCTACACCTTC
j_call: TRBJ1-1; clone_size: NA; cdr3_length: 12; v_call: TRBV30; d_call: TRBD1; cdr3_aa: CAWSVRTGSAFF; cdr3_nt: TGTGCCTGGAGTGTTAGGACAGGGAGTGCTTTCTTT
j_call: TRBJ2-1; clone_size: few; cdr3_length: 17; v_call: TRBV6-1; d_call: NA; cdr3_aa: CASSETPTLSSYNEQFF; cdr3_nt: TGTGCCAGCAGTGAAACCCCGACTTTAAGCTCCTACAATGAGCAGTTCTTC
j_call: TRBJ1-2; clone_size: NA; cdr3_length: 11; v_call: TRBV29-1; d_call: NA; cdr3_aa: CSAVGGEGYTF; cdr3_nt: TGCAGCGCCGTGGGGGGCGAGGGCTACACCTTC
j_call: TRBJ1-4; clone_size: NA; cdr3_length: 15; v_call: TRBV6-5; d_call: NA; cdr3_aa: CASSFVAGGNEKLFF; cdr3_nt: TGTGCCAGCAGTTTCGTGGCCGGCGGGAATGAAAAACTGTTTTTT
j_call: TRBJ2-7; clone_size: NA; cdr3_length: 11; v_call: TRBV29-1; d_call: NA; cdr3_aa: CSVDSAGEQYF; cdr3_nt: TGCAGCGTTGATTCAGCAGGCGAGCAGTACTTC
j_call: TRBJ2-3; clone_size: NA; cdr3_length: 15; v_call: TRBV12-5; d_call: TRBD2; cdr3_aa: CASGLGLAGTDTQYF; cdr3_nt: TGTGCTAGTGGTTTGGGACTAGCGGGAACAGATACGCAGTATTTT
j_call: TRBJ2-5; clone_size: NA; cdr3_length: 12; v_call: TRBV2; d_call: TRBD2; cdr3_aa: CASRREQETQYF; cdr3_nt: TGTGCCAGCAGGCGGGAGCAAGAGACCCAGTACTTC
j_call: TRBJ2-7; clone_size: NA; cdr3_length: 12; v_call: TRBV2; d_call: NA; cdr3_aa: CASSGGSYEQYF; cdr3_nt: TGTGCCAGCTCAGGGGGGTCCTACGAGCAGTACTTC
j_call: TRBJ2-2; clone_size: few; cdr3_length: 14; v_call: TRBV5-1; d_call: TRBD2; cdr3_aa: CASSSGLVAGELFF; cdr3_nt: TGCGCCAGCAGCAGCGGACTAGTAGCCGGGGAGCTGTTTTTT
j_call: TRBJ2-3; clone_size: NA; cdr3_length: 13; v_call: TRBV29-1; d_call: TRBD2; cdr3_aa: CSARTSGTDTQYF; cdr3_nt: TGCAGCGCAAGGACTAGCGGTACAGATACGCAGTATTTT
j_call: TRBJ2-7; clone_size: few; cdr3_length: 14; v_call: TRBV27; d_call: TRBD1; cdr3_aa: CASTSGQGSLEQYF; cdr3_nt: TGTGCCAGCACCTCCGGACAGGGAAGCCTCGAGCAGTACTTC